Listed here is a single T cell receptor beta chain. This sample is part of a study of blood T cell repertoires in COVID-19. Profiling relied on immunoSEQ multiplex PCR, and the TCRdb table lists in-frame clones only, not all of them. In the table there are 150,000 to 200,000 clones, around four fifths of which are singletons. The V gene's germline CDR1 is SGHDT and CDR2 YYEEEE. The CDR3 has 14 residues. V dropped 7 bases and J dropped 1; count of bases not matched to a gene: 4. The receptor was isolated from a woman at least 80 years old with COVID-19, enrolled during active disease. The rearrangement joins TRBV5-6 to TRBJ2-1; TRBD2 matches at 8 bases. The specimen was peripheral blood. CDR3 sequence (DNA): TGTGCCAGCGGAATAGCGGGATCCTACAATGAGCAGTTCTTC. Amino acid sequence: CASGIAGSYNEQFF. The variable domain in full, completed from reference TRBV5-6 and TRBJ2-1, reads DAGVTQSPTHLIKTRGQQVTLRCSPKSGHDTVSWYQQALGQGPQFIFQYYEEEERQRGNFPDRFSGHQFPNYSSELNVNALLLGDSALYLCASGIAGSYNEQFFGPGTRLTVL.